The rows below give T cell receptor beta chains drawn from one sample of a study of blood T cell repertoires in COVID-19. Only in-frame clones appear in the TCRdb table, and some are missing; sequencing was by immunoSEQ multiplex PCR. The sample shows about 63,000 clones, around 80% of them seen only once. The material sequenced was peripheral blood. All receptors come from a human donor in a cohort sampled during active COVID-19. Both conserved end residues are part of each CDR3. Each record gives: V gene, CDR3 protein.

V gene: TRBV27
CDR3 protein: CASSMTGHQPQHF

V gene: TRBV28
CDR3 protein: CASRTPPNNEQFF

V gene: TRBV27
CDR3 protein: CASSPLGRGYEQYF

V gene: TRBV7-3
CDR3 protein: CASSKQGTGANVLTF

V gene: TRBV7-3
CDR3 protein: CASSAGRKTSGRAFGELFF

V gene: TRBV19
CDR3 protein: CASSGGQGASSYNSPLHF

V gene: TRBV18
CDR3 protein: CASSLRNEGDGYTF

V gene: TRBV3-1/TRBV3-2
CDR3 protein: CASSQDRGKLFF

V gene: TRBV24-1
CDR3 protein: CATSETGTVGDTQYF

V gene: TRBV19
CDR3 protein: CASSIALTFGELFF

V gene: TRBV30
CDR3 protein: CAWSPGQGANTEAFF

V gene: TRBV7-3
CDR3 protein: CASSLTPAQRGNEQFF

V gene: TRBV20-1
CDR3 protein: CSARGGYGYTF

V gene: TRBV11-3
CDR3 protein: CASSPGGSRGEGRQYF

V gene: TRBV28
CDR3 protein: CASGDRNNYGYTF

V gene: TRBV5-1
CDR3 protein: CASSLNAGSYYEQYF

V gene: TRBV27
CDR3 protein: CASSLSAAGGVYNEQFF

V gene: TRBV5-1
CDR3 protein: CASSLDGGSNQPQHF

V gene: TRBV29-1
CDR3 protein: CSAGANYGYTF

V gene: TRBV3-1/TRBV3-2
CDR3 protein: CASSQDPVAEGTDTQYF

V gene: TRBV11-3
CDR3 protein: CASSLETGTEQYF

V gene: TRBV11-2
CDR3 protein: CASSFELALAYEQYF

V gene: TRBV7-2
CDR3 protein: CASSLGRVRGTKDNEQFF

V gene: TRBV5-5
CDR3 protein: CASSLALQGPHDSADTQYF

V gene: TRBV2
CDR3 protein: CASSDRNSNQPQHF

V gene: TRBV18
CDR3 protein: CASTTSGMQTGELFF

V gene: TRBV5-6
CDR3 protein: CASSLGAGLNQPQHF

V gene: TRBV6-2/TRBV6-3
CDR3 protein: CASRPPGLDYNEQFF

V gene: TRBV6-2/TRBV6-3
CDR3 protein: CASSLLAGGTGELFF

V gene: TRBV28
CDR3 protein: CASSPWTGGYTF